The rows below give T cell receptor beta chains drawn from one sample of a study of T cell changes during pregnancy in multiple sclerosis. Profiling relied on immunoSEQ multiplex PCR, and the TCRdb table lists in-frame clones only, not all of them. The sample holds approximately 50,000 clones; roughly 90% are singletons and the top ten take 0.35% to 0.4%. The sequencing used CD4+ T cells from peripheral blood mononuclear cells, collected after pregnancy. The receptors come from a female donor with multiple sclerosis, enrolled in a pregnancy study. Each CDR3 is given with its conserved first and last residue. A D gene is named only where the DNA matches it firmly. Clone size appears in some rows only: once, few, many, or a class for an expanded clone.

TRBV7-9,15,TRBJ2-2,few,.,CASSLGLRVTGELFF,TGTGCCAGCAGCTTAGGTCTGAGGGTCACCGGGGAGCTGTTTTTT
TRBV4-1,17,TRBJ1-4,once,TRBD1,CASSGMNKGARNEKLFF,TGCGCCAGCAGCGGAATGAACAAGGGGGCTAGAAATGAAAAACTGTTTTTT
TRBV7-8,16,TRBJ2-3,.,.,CASSSRPSVSTDTQYF,TGTGCCAGCAGTTCTAGACCCTCTGTTAGCACAGATACGCAGTATTTT
TRBV7-3,15,TRBJ2-2,once,.,CASSLFASGPGELFF,TGTGCCAGCAGCTTATTTGCCAGCGGGCCCGGGGAGCTGTTTTTT
TRBV11-3,12,TRBJ1-2,.,.,CASRMGAYGYTF,TGTGCCAGCAGGATGGGAGCCTATGGCTACACCTTC
TRBV19,14,TRBJ2-6,.,.,CASSGRSGANVLTF,TGTGCCAGTAGTGGGCGCTCTGGGGCCAACGTCCTGACTTTC
TRBV12-5,16,TRBJ2-2,.,TRBD2,CASGTRTSGNTGELFF,TGTGCTAGTGGAACCCGGACTAGCGGGAACACCGGGGAGCTGTTTTTT
TRBV6-5,15,TRBJ2-7,.,TRBD2,CASSRTSGSSYEQYF,TGTGCCAGCAGCCGGACTAGCGGGAGCTCCTACGAGCAGTACTTC
TRBV16,16,TRBJ2-5,.,TRBD1,CASSQGRTGGRETQYF,TGTGCCAGCAGCCAAGGACGGACAGGGGGCAGGGAGACCCAGTACTTC
TRBV7-9,14,TRBJ2-4,.,TRBD2,CASSLGAGENIQYF,TGTGCCAGCAGCTTAGGAGCGGGGGAAAACATTCAGTACTTC
TRBV6-5,13,TRBJ1-5,.,TRBD1,CATRQGSNQPQHF,TGTGCCACCAGACAGGGGAGCAATCAGCCCCAGCATTTT
TRBV19,15,TRBJ1-1,.,.,CASSIRQVEGTEAFF,TGTGCCAGTAGTATACGACAGGTGGAAGGCACTGAAGCTTTCTTT
TRBV27,14,TRBJ2-7,.,TRBD1,CASRLGQGMNEQYF,TGTGCCAGCAGACTGGGACAGGGGATGAACGAGCAGTACTTC
TRBV5-1,15,TRBJ1-1,.,TRBD1,CASSLQGGENTEAFF,TGCGCCAGCAGCCTACAGGGGGGAGAGAACACTGAAGCTTTCTTT
TRBV9,16,TRBJ2-2,.,TRBD1,CASSVGQGVNTGELFF,TGTGCCAGCAGCGTAGGACAGGGGGTGAACACCGGGGAGCTGTTTTTT
TRBV19,14,TRBJ1-1,.,TRBD1,CASGHRGLNTEAFF,TGTGCCAGTGGACACAGGGGGCTTAACACTGAAGCTTTCTTT
TRBV30,14,TRBJ1-1,few,TRBD1,CAWERLDRETEAFF,TGTGCCTGGGAACGCCTCGACAGGGAGACTGAAGCTTTCTTT
TRBV4-2,15,TRBJ2-5,.,TRBD2,CASSTPTSGVETQYF,TGTGCCAGCAGCACCCCGACTAGCGGGGTAGAGACCCAGTACTTC
TRBV6-1,14,TRBJ1-2,.,.,CASSEFRGDYGYTF,TGTGCCAGCAGTGAATTTCGGGGGGACTATGGCTACACCTTC
TRBV7-9,17,TRBJ1-2,.,.,CASSLVLSPTGNYGYTF,TGTGCCAGCAGCTTAGTCCTCTCTCCGACTGGGAACTATGGCTACACCTTC
TRBV19,14,TRBJ2-7,.,TRBD1,CATNSGQGAYEQYF,TGTGCCACCAACTCGGGACAGGGGGCGTACGAGCAGTACTTC
TRBV4-1,16,TRBJ1-4,.,.,CASSPRGSATNEKLFF,TGCGCCAGCAGCCCCCGAGGGAGTGCAACTAATGAAAAACTGTTTTTT
TRBV18,16,TRBJ2-5,.,TRBD1,CASSPPTGVLGETQYF,TGTGCCAGCTCACCACCCACAGGGGTCCTAGGAGAGACCCAGTACTTC
TRBV2,14,TRBJ2-1,.,TRBD2,CASRLGLARNEQFF,TGTGCCAGCAGACTAGGACTAGCTCGTAATGAGCAGTTCTTC
TRBV4-2,13,TRBJ2-5,.,.,CASSQENGETQYF,TGTGCCAGCAGCCAAGAAAACGGGGAGACCCAGTACTTC
TRBV4-2,16,TRBJ2-7,.,TRBD2,CASSQDPLAGPYEQYF,TGTGCCAGCAGCCAAGATCCCCTAGCGGGACCCTACGAGCAGTACTTC
TRBV19,15,TRBJ1-2,.,TRBD1,CASSIPKGQGGRYTF,TGTGCCAGTAGTATACCTAAGGGACAGGGAGGACGCTACACCTTC
TRBV9,13,TRBJ1-2,.,.,CASSVTGSDGYTF,TGTGCCAGCAGCGTTACGGGGTCGGATGGCTACACCTTC
TRBV18,15,TRBJ2-2,.,TRBD1,CASSLQGGDTGELFF,TGTGCCAGCTCGCTACAGGGGGGTGACACCGGGGAGCTGTTTTTT
TRBV7-8,16,TRBJ2-2,.,TRBD2,CASSLISGGGTGELFF,TGTGCCAGCAGCCTCATATCGGGGGGAGGCACCGGGGAGCTGTTTTTT
TRBV5-4,17,TRBJ2-7,.,.,CASSLGVGPGTSYEQYF,TGTGCCAGCAGCTTGGGGGTTGGACCGGGAACCTCCTACGAGCAGTACTTC
TRBV18,16,TRBJ2-3,few,TRBD1,CASSPRRQGVTDTQYF,TGTGCCAGCTCACCACGGAGACAGGGGGTCACAGATACGCAGTATTTT
TRBV15,16,TRBJ2-5,.,.,CATSAPQQGLGETQYF,TGTGCCACCAGCGCCCCTCAACAGGGTCTGGGGGAGACCCAGTACTTC
TRBV6-5,15,TRBJ2-5,.,.,CASSYSGSFRGTQYF,TGTGCCAGCAGTTACTCGGGCAGTTTTAGGGGGACCCAGTACTTC
TRBV4-2,16,TRBJ2-3,.,TRBD2,CASSQVTGTSKDTQYF,TGTGCCAGCAGCCAAGTCACCGGGACTAGCAAAGATACGCAGTATTTT
TRBV10-1,14,TRBJ2-1,.,TRBD2,CASSAGTSGRRQFF,TGCGCCAGCAGTGCCGGGACTAGCGGGAGACGGCAGTTCTTC
TRBV7-2,15,TRBJ1-4,.,.,CASSLSRGFNEKLFF,TGTGCCAGCAGCTTAAGTAGGGGATTTAATGAAAAACTGTTTTTT
TRBV7-9,14,TRBJ2-1,.,TRBD2,CASSLLAGGLEQFF,TGTGCCAGCAGCTTATTGGCGGGAGGATTGGAGCAGTTCTTC
TRBV6-4,14,TRBJ2-2,.,.,CASSGESNTGELFF,TGTGCCAGCAGTGGAGAATCTAACACCGGGGAGCTGTTTTTT
TRBV7-9,17,TRBJ2-3,.,TRBD2,CASSSPPGAGVSDTQYF,TGTGCCAGCAGCTCACCCCCAGGAGCGGGAGTTTCAGATACGCAGTATTTT
TRBV5-1,15,TRBJ2-6,.,.,CASSYAGSGANVLTF,TGCGCCAGCAGCTATGCAGGGTCCGGGGCCAACGTCCTGACTTTC
TRBV6-5,15,TRBJ2-7,.,TRBD1,CASSEGAVVSYEQYF,TGTGCCTCCTCCGAGGGGGCAGTAGTATCCTACGAGCAGTACTTC
TRBV5-4,16,TRBJ2-3,.,.,CASSLGLTAGGDTQYF,TGTGCCAGCAGCTTGGGTCTGACCGCCGGGGGAGATACGCAGTATTTT
TRBV5-1,16,TRBJ2-7,.,.,CASSLTPLGSNYEQYF,TGCGCCAGCAGCTTGACACCCCTAGGGAGCAACTACGAGCAGTACTTC
TRBV18,14,TRBJ1-1,once,TRBD1,CASSRTGEGPEAFF,TGTGCCAGCTCACGGACAGGGGAGGGACCTGAAGCTTTCTTT
TRBV28,14,TRBJ2-3,.,.,CASSQTRTTDTQYF,TGTGCCAGCAGCCAAACTCGAACCACAGATACGCAGTATTTT
TRBV27,12,TRBJ2-5,.,.,CASSSTQETQYF,TGTGCCAGCAGTTCTACCCAAGAGACCCAGTACTTC
TRBV27,15,TRBJ2-3,.,TRBD2,CASSWGLAGADTQYF,TGTGCCAGCAGTTGGGGCCTAGCGGGAGCAGATACGCAGTATTTT
TRBV7-9,13,TRBJ2-7,.,TRBD2,CASSLGGLEEQYF,TGTGCCAGCAGCTTAGGGGGACTAGAAGAGCAGTACTTC
TRBV5-1,16,TRBJ2-2,.,.,CASSPLWQGGTGELFF,TGCGCCAGCAGCCCCCTCTGGCAGGGCGGAACCGGGGAGCTGTTTTTT
TRBV10-2,14,TRBJ2-3,few,TRBD2,CASSTSGITDTQYF,TGCGCCAGCAGTACTAGCGGGATCACAGATACGCAGTATTTT
TRBV6-6,16,TRBJ1-5,.,TRBD1,CASSWGTGRLDQPQHF,TGTGCCAGCAGTTGGGGGACAGGGCGTCTCGATCAGCCCCAGCATTTT
TRBV19,16,TRBJ1-1,.,TRBD1,CASSSRQGATISEAFF,TGTGCCAGTAGTTCCCGACAGGGGGCTACCATCTCTGAAGCTTTCTTT
TRBV6-1,13,TRBJ1-2,.,.,CASTPRGGYGYTF,TGTGCCAGCACCCCGAGGGGGGGCTATGGCTACACCTTC